Described below is a single T cell receptor (beta chain) sequence and its context. Using immunoSEQ multiplex PCR, the repertoire was profiled, and TCRdb retains in-frame clones only, with some absent. The sample holds hundreds of thousands of clones; about 83% are singletons and the top ten take 6% to 6.5%. V was trimmed by 10 bases and J by 5 bases, leaving 9 bases between them. Looked up from germline, CDR1 is MNHEY and CDR2 is SMNVEV (reference sequence). The CDR3 loop spans 10 amino acids. This specimen belongs to a study of blood T cell repertoires in COVID-19. At the level of the study: Spain, Italy and the United States supplied samples that represented acute and convalescent COVID-19. PBMCs, B-cell-depleted T cells, or T cells were the source of the cDNA or gDNA that made up the material.

Participant reports of clinical history set cohort assignment. The receptor was derived from a woman in her thirties or forties who had recovered from COVID-19. V and J are TRBV27 and TRBJ2-7, with D hard to call. Sequencing used PBMCs or T cells enriched from blood (not recorded which). CDR3 sequence (DNA): TGTGCCATACGAGCCCACGAGCAGTACTTC. It specifies CAIRAHEQYF.